The 14 T cell receptor beta chains presented below share a single source sample, sequenced in a study of blood T cell repertoires in COVID-19. The assay was immunoSEQ multiplex PCR, and TCRdb's table has in-frame clones only and misses some. The sample carries 250,000 to 300,000 clones, about 85% recorded once. The specimen sequenced was PBMCs or T cells enriched from blood (not recorded which). The origin of the receptors is a woman aged 45-59 years who had been exposed to COVID-19.

The chain is built from TRBV20-1 and TRBJ1-3; no clear D gene. Trimming took off 3 bases at V and 2 bases at J, with 8 bases between the two ends. The germline CDR1 and CDR2 sequences are DFQATT and SNEGSKA (reference sequence). This CDR3 comprises 13 residues. In DNA, the CDR3 is TGCAGTGCTAGTACCACGGCTGGAAACACCATATATTTT. The encoded protein is CSASTTAGNTIYF.

The chain uses TRBV9 and TRBJ2-3; tentatively, D is TRBD2 (6 bases). The length of the CDR3 is 15 residues. In germline, CDR1 is SGDLS, CDR2 YYNGEE. Trimming shortened V by 3 bases and J by 2 bases, and 13 bases separated the two germline ends. CDR3 sequence (DNA): TGTGCCAGCAGCGGCCGCTGGGGGGTCACAGATACGCAGTATTTT. Translating gives CASSGRWGVTDTQYF.

The J gene is TRBJ1-5, the V gene TRBV19; 9 bases are a match to TRBD1. V lost 3 bases, J lost 9 bases, and 3 bases stayed unmatched. The CDR3 is 13 residues long. Per the germline V gene, CDR1 is LNHDA and CDR2 is SQIVND (reference sequence). The CDR3 sequence: CASSITGGRPQHF. The CDR3 DNA reads as TGTGCCAGTAGTATCACAGGGGGCAGGCCCCAGCATTTT.

The V and J genes are TRBV27 and TRBJ2-7; tentatively, D is TRBD2 (5 bases). CDR3 length: 15 amino acids. Germline V gives CDR1 MNHEY, CDR2 SMNVEV (reference sequence). V was cut by 4 bases and J by 3 bases, with 16 bases left in between. CDR3 coding DNA: TGTGCCAGCAGTTCCTCATGGACTTTTTTCTACGAGCAGTACTTC. This sequence encodes CASSSSWTFFYEQYF.

The chain has TRBV2 and TRBJ2-5, with 9 bases matching TRBD2. Trimming took 1 base from V and 4 from J; bases not matched to a gene: 4. The germline V gene encodes CDR1 SNHLY and CDR2 FYNNEI. The CDR3 runs to 15 residues. The CDR3 DNA sequence: TGTGCCAGCAGTGAAGAGCGGGGGGATTCAGAGACCCAGTACTTC. This translates into CASSEERGDSETQYF.

There are a few counts of this clone. V and J are TRBV7-2 and TRBJ1-2; TRBD1 might be the D (5 bases). The CDR3 runs to 14 residues. Germline CDR1 reads SGHTA; CDR2 reads FQGNSA. Trimming shortened V by 1 base and J by 5 bases, and 11 bases separated the two germline ends. CDR3 region: CASSLGTGQYGYTF. For the CDR3, the DNA is TGTGCCAGCAGCTTAGGTACAGGACAATATGGCTACACCTTC.

The V call is TRBV28, the J call TRBJ1-2, with a possible D match to TRBD1 (5 bases). Germline lookup yields CDR1 MDHEN and CDR2 SYDVKM. This CDR3 region has 14 residues. The V gene lost 7 bases and the J gene lost 3 bases, with 15 bases spanning the gap. CDR3 loop: CASTTWGGDYGYTF. Written as DNA, the CDR3 is TGTGCCAGCACCACCTGGGGGGGAGACTATGGCTACACCTTC.

V is TRBV3-1 (or the pseudogene TRBV3-2) and J is TRBJ1-2, with 7 bases fitting TRBD1. V lost 1 base, J lost 7 bases, and 6 bases stayed unmatched. Germline CDR1 LGHDT, CDR2 YNNKEL (reference sequence). The CDR3 is 14 residues long. CDR3 coding DNA: TGTGCCAGCAGCCAAGGCGCAGGGGGAACTGGCTACACCTTC. Translation gives CASSQGAGGTGYTF.

The V call is TRBV19, the J call TRBJ1-5, with 8 bases identical to TRBD1. V lost 10 bases, J lost 4 bases, and 6 bases stayed unmatched. Germline V gives CDR1 LNHDA, CDR2 SQIVND (reference sequence). The CDR3 loop spans 13 amino acids. The CDR3 sequence is CATSGGGNQPQHF. The CDR3, as DNA: TGTGCCACATCAGGGGGCGGAAATCAGCCCCAGCATTTT. Full variable domain (outside the CDR3, taken from reference TRBV19 and TRBJ1-5): DGGITQSPKYLFRKEGQNVTLSCEQNLNHDAMYWYRQDPGQGLRLIYYSQIVNDFQKGDIAEGYSVSREKKESFPLTVTSAQKNPTAFYLCATSGGGNQPQHFGDGTRLSIL.

J is TRBJ1-1 and V is TRBV7-9, with unresolved D. The CDR3 runs to 14 residues. From germline, CDR1 is SEHNR and CDR2 FQNEAQ (reference sequence). The ends were cut back, 0 bases at V and 3 bases at J, with 8 bases in the middle. CDR3 region: CASSLAERYTEAFF. DNA for the CDR3: TGTGCCAGCAGCTTAGCTGAGCGGTACACTGAAGCTTTCTTT.

CDR3 in amino acids: CAISEAGVVSEYEQYF. For the CDR3, the DNA is TGTGCCATCAGTGAGGCAGGGGTCGTAAGTGAGTACGAGCAGTACTTC. This chain links TRBV10-3 with TRBJ2-7; D might be TRBD1 (6 bases). V was shortened by 2 bases and J by 4 bases, with 18 bases between the two germline ends. CDR3 size: 16 residues. Germline V gives CDR1 ENHRY, CDR2 SYGVKD.

With respect to this clone: Within the sample, other DNA sequences also encode this same CDR3. The CDR3 sequence is CATSRDLQGADTEAFF. The CDR3 bases are TGTGCCACCAGCAGAGACCTTCAGGGGGCGGACACTGAAGCTTTCTTT. V is TRBV15 and J is TRBJ1-1, with TRBD1 matching 8 bases. Germline V gene data show CDR1 as LNHNV and CDR2 as YYDKDF (reference sequence). J was trimmed by 3 bases and V by 0 bases; bases with no gene match: 6. This CDR3 contains 16 residues.

V gene TRBV4-3 combines with J gene TRBJ1-4, with 12 bases aligning to TRBD1. Germline V CDR1 and CDR2: LGHNA, YSLEER. CDR3 length: 16 residues. V gave up 3 bases and J gave up 8 bases; unmatched junction bases: 7. CDR3 loop: CASSHQGQGATEKLFF. DNA for the CDR3: TGCGCCAGCAGCCACCAGGGACAGGGGGCTACCGAAAAACTGTTTTTT.

The chain's CDR3 is CASSYSGQVTNEQYF. The DNA of the CDR3 is TGTGCCAGCAGTTACTCGGGACAGGTGACAAACGAGCAGTACTTC. The V call is TRBV6-2 or TRBV6-3, the J call TRBJ2-7; TRBD1 matches at 8 bases. Germline V lookup: CDR1 MNHEY, CDR2 SVGEGT. J lost 5 bases, V lost 0 bases, and 6 bases had no gene match. The CDR3 covers 15 residues.